The sequence of this T cell receptor (beta chain) was determined in a study of T-cell reconstitution after alpha-beta-depleted transplantation in children listed by TCRdb under 2016. Regarding the research as a whole: The study quantitatively tracked T-cell immune reconstitution after TCRalphabeta/CD19-depleted allogeneic hematopoietic cell transplantation in children using TCR repertoire profiling.

Library preparation was by PCR. Sequencing used an Illumina HiSeq 2500. To normalize quantification of the TCRbeta repertoire, the TCR libraries were built with molecular barcoding that relied on unique molecular identifiers. The public reads were reprocessed in TCRdb via fastp at Q25 and MiXCR, keeping in-frame beta chains. Each entry merges the rows of one CDR3 protein and shows their most common DNA and genes. In all, the sample holds around 250,000 distinct CDR3 sequences, and less than 9% of those were seen once. The biggest ten clones account for about 6.4% of the sample. This clonotype was counted at least ten times. Its antigen is not yet known. The record has no base qualities; no much larger clone is one base away. Via the germline V gene (reference sequence), CDR1 is DFQATT and CDR2 SNEGSKA. From cysteine to phenylalanine, the CDR3 is 14 amino acids long. The sequence is cut down to CDR3 DNA, 42 bases in frame from base 1. Ends trimmed: V by 3 bases, J by 6 bases; bases unmatched to a gene: 8.

What the study reported, not specific to this receptor: About two months after transplant, the apparently early recovery of alphabetaT-cell counts reportedly depended on just several hundred clones that had expanded rapidly and came from non-depleted graft cells. In some patients, the high TCRbeta diversity seen at day 60 was put down to recipient T cells and intrathymic progenitors that had survived conditioning. Hyperexpanded clone frequencies declined over subsequent months; after one year, T-cell counts and TCRbeta diversity were mostly attributed to newly produced T cells.

Interpreted using the paper, the treatment or condition label stands for: allogeneic hematopoietic cell transplantation with graft depleted of TCRalphabeta T cells and CD19 B cells. Transplant recipients were children who received TCRalphabeta/CD19-depleted allogeneic hematopoietic cell grafts. The sequence derives from a male patient under 18 who had a stem cell transplant for acute lymphoblastic leukemia, so the T cells may come from the graft donor. Source: PBMCs, mostly from graft donor cells, taken 180 days after TCRalphabeta/CD19-depleted stem cell transplant. The V and J genes are TRBV20-1 and TRBJ2-7; TRBD1 matches 10 bases in the middle. The DNA is as follows: TGCAGTGCTAGTTGGCGACAGGGGGCGGGCGAGCAGTACTTC. Its amino acids are CSASWRQGAGEQYF.